This T cell receptor beta chain was recorded in a study of T cells in Graves' hyperthyroidism and ophthalmopathy. V was trimmed by 4 bases and J by 0 bases, leaving 15 bases between them. Germline CDR1 is LGHDT and CDR2 is YNNKEL (reference sequence). The CDR3 length is 16 residues. Hyperthyroidism of Graves' type that showed no ophthalmopathy progression within 18 months was stable. The study left out patients who had uncontrolled infection, other autoimmune disease, pregnancy or lactation. Clinical symptoms, serum thyroxine, TRAb, thyroid ultrasound and orbital computed tomography established diagnosis. TCR beta CDR3 regions were amplified from RNA. In the first-round RT-PCR of the TCR CDR3, the HTBI primer set was used. From the multiplex PCR reads, TCRdb called clonotypes with MiXCR, one entry per CDR3 protein. The table shows about 380,000 distinct CDR3 sequences, with 14% occurring only once.

The source material was blood. The sequence was collected from a woman in her fifties or sixties with Graves' hyperthyroidism. The rearrangement links TRBV3-1 to TRBJ1-2, with D unclear. The CDR3 spells CASSRRAGPSNYGYTF. The CDR3 nucleotides read TGTGCCAGCAGCCGGAGGGCAGGCCCCTCTAACTATGGCTACACCTTC.